This TCR beta chain came from a study of CD4 and CD8 cells across lung adenocarcinoma regions. Germline V gene lookup returns CDR1 MNHEY and CDR2 SMNVEV (reference sequence). The CDR3 length is 17 residues. TCRdb independently ran MiXCR on the PCR reads; one entry per CDR3 protein. This sample has tens of thousands of distinct CDR3 sequences; over 40% occur once, and the top ten carry about 22%. About this clonotype itself: An end of the junction differs from the germline gene, which may be a read error.

Samples came from patients with localized non-small cell lung adenocarcinoma. The specimen was CD4+ T cells from the center of a lung tumor. J is TRBJ2-5 and V is TRBV27; 7 bases line up with TRBD2. The source is a male donor with lung adenocarcinoma. The CD4 and CD8 labels of this study may be unreliable. CDR3 nucleotide sequence: TGTGCCAGCAGAGCGGGGCTCGGGGGAGTTGTGCAAGATACCCAGTATTTC. It encodes CASRAGLGGVVQDTQYF.